Following are 16 T cell receptor beta chains from one sample sequenced in a study of cytomegalovirus exposure and HLA in healthy donors. PCR amplification relied on 60 Vbeta primers (plus 13 Jbeta primers). The assay was immunoSEQ multiplex PCR, and TCRdb's table has in-frame clones only and misses some. The sample includes roughly 100,000 clones, 65% to 80% seen only once; the top ten take around 6%. Material: PBMCs. These receptors were obtained from a male donor in good health and CMV-seronegative.

This chain connects TRBV5-1 to TRBJ2-7, with TRBD2 identical over 7 bases. V shed 0 bases, J shed 4 bases, and the junction held 10 bases outside the gene matches. The CDR3 has 16 residues. The germline V gene has CDR1 SGHRS and CDR2 YFSETQ. For the CDR3, the DNA is TGCGCCAGCAGCTTGGTGGGGGGGATCGCCTCTTACGAGCAGTACTTC. Amino acids: CASSLVGGIASYEQYF.

The V and J genes are TRBV7-9 and TRBJ2-3; 9 bases agree with TRBD1. The CDR3 covers 18 residues. Germline CDR1 SEHNR, CDR2 FQNEAQ (reference sequence). V was clipped by 2 bases and J by 8 bases; unmatched bases: 17. DNA of the CDR3: TGTGCCAGCAGCTTAAAGGGGGCTGGACAGGGGCCCGTCGGTACGCAGTATTTT. It codes for CASSLKGAGQGPVGTQYF.

The chain couples TRBV30 to TRBJ1-6; the D gene is possibly TRBD1 (5 bases). The ends were cut back, 2 bases at V and 7 bases at J, with 9 bases in the middle. Germline-derived CDR1 and CDR2 are GTSNPN and SVGIG (reference sequence). The CDR3 contains 13 residues. The CDR3 protein is CAWSPGHNSPLHF. DNA of the CDR3: TGTGCCTGGAGTCCAGGGCACAATTCACCCCTCCACTTT.

The gene calls are TRBV10-3 and TRBJ1-3; D is unresolved. Germline CDR1 and CDR2: ENHRY and SYGVKD. The CDR3 extends over 13 amino acids. V lost 7 bases and J lost 4, with 11 bases in between. Written as DNA, the CDR3 is TGTGCCATCATGGTAGCGGTAGGAAACACCATATATTTT. Translation: CAIMVAVGNTIYF.

The chain employs TRBV29-1 and TRBJ2-7, with 7 bases fitting TRBD2. Germline CDR1 reads SQVTM; CDR2 reads ANQGSEA. V lost 7 bases to trimming and J lost 6 bases; unmatched junction nucleotides: 15. The CDR3 totals 14 residues. CDR3 DNA sequence: TGCAGCGCCCTCCCTAGCGGAGCCCCCCTCGAGCAGTACTTC. This gives the protein CSALPSGAPLEQYF.

The chain links TRBV29-1 to TRBJ1-2; 7 bases fit TRBD1. CDR1 is SQVTM and CDR2 is ANQGSEA in the germline V gene. V shed 4 bases and J 6 bases; nucleotides not matched to a gene: 11. The CDR3 is made up of 14 amino acids. CDR3 residues: CSVVVAGQDNGYTF. The DNA for the CDR3 is TGCAGCGTTGTGGTTGCTGGACAGGACAATGGCTACACCTTC.

The chain is built from TRBV4-3 and TRBJ2-1, with TRBD2 identical over 7 bases. Germline CDR1 LGHNA, CDR2 YSLEER. V was pared by 0 bases and J by 8 bases, with 16 bases of the junction left unmatched. The CDR3 contains 18 residues. This CDR3 reads CASSQDENGAGVVDEQFF. DNA for the CDR3: TGCGCCAGCAGCCAAGATGAGAATGGGGCGGGAGTGGTAGATGAGCAGTTCTTC.

The rearrangement links TRBV15 to TRBJ2-1; tentatively, D is TRBD1 (5 bases). V lost 10 bases and J 5 bases, leaving 21 bases between the germline ends. The CDR3 sequence is 15 residues long. Germline V gives CDR1 LNHNV, CDR2 YYDKDF (reference sequence). DNA of the CDR3: TGTGCCATCTCCCCTAGGCAGGGCTCAAACAATGAGCAGTTCTTC. Protein: CAISPRQGSNNEQFF. Complete variable domain (other parts from reference TRBV15 and TRBJ2-1): DAMVIQNPRYQVTQFGKPVTLSCSQTLNHNVMYWYQQKSSQAPKLLFHYYDKDFNNEADTPDNFQSRRPNTSFCFLDIRSPGLGDTAMYLCAISPRQGSNNEQFFGPGTRLTVL.

The rearrangement links TRBV7-9 to TRBJ2-5; possibly TRBD1 for D (5 bases). Per the germline V gene, CDR1 is SEHNR and CDR2 is FQNEAQ (reference sequence). Trimming stripped 2 bases from V and 1 base from J, with 11 bases between. CDR3 length: 15 residues. In DNA, the CDR3 is TGTGCCAGCAGCTTAAAGTGGACACCCCAAGAGACCCAGTACTTC. It encodes CASSLKWTPQETQYF.

This chain joins TRBV28 and TRBJ2-6; 7 positions agree with TRBD1. CDR1 is MDHEN and CDR2 is SYDVKM in the germline V gene. Trimming at V came to 0 bases and at J to 0 bases, leaving 5 bases not matched to a gene. The CDR3 is 18 amino acids. Here the CDR3 DNA reads TGTGCCAGCAGTTTATGGGCACAGGGGAGCTCTGGGGCCAACGTCCTGACTTTC. Translated, it gives CASSLWAQGSSGANVLTF. Full variable domain (outside the CDR3, taken from reference TRBV28 and TRBJ2-6): DVKVTQSSRYLVKRTGEKVFLECVQDMDHENMFWYRQDPGLGLRLIYFSYDVKMKEKGDIPEGYSVSREKKERFSLILESASTNQTSMYLCASSLWAQGSSGANVLTFGAGSRLTVL.

The chain carries TRBV29-1 and TRBJ2-1; possibly TRBD1 for D (6 bases). Trimming shortened V by 1 base and J by 7 bases, and 14 bases separated the two germline ends. This CDR3 comprises 14 residues. Germline V lookup: CDR1 SQVTM, CDR2 ANQGSEA. This CDR3 reads CSVEGGLRVNEQFF. DNA of the CDR3: TGCAGCGTTGAAGGGGGGCTTCGAGTAAATGAGCAGTTCTTC.

The chain has TRBV5-1 and TRBJ2-5; tentatively, D is TRBD1 (5 bases). V lost 0 bases, J lost 5 bases, and 17 bases lay in between. Germline-derived CDR1 and CDR2 are SGHRS and YFSETQ. The length of the CDR3 is 16 residues. The CDR3 nucleotides read TGCGCCAGCAGCTTGGGGGTCGACAGCCTGGGGGAGACCCAGTACTTC. Encoded protein: CASSLGVDSLGETQYF. The full variable domain, in which reference TRBV5-1 and TRBJ2-5 provide the parts outside the CDR3, is KAGVTQTPRYLIKTRGQQVTLSCSPISGHRSVSWYQQTPGQGLQFLFEYFSETQRNKGNFPGRFSGRQFSNSRSEMNVSTLELGDSALYLCASSLGVDSLGETQYFGPGTRLLVL.

V is TRBV2 and J is TRBJ2-3; TRBD2 matches at 9 bases. The CDR3 is 14 residues long. The germline gives CDR1 SNHLY, CDR2 FYNNEI. V gave up 8 bases and J gave up 4 bases; unmatched junction bases: 7. CDR3 coding DNA: TGTGCCAGCGCCCCTAGCGGGGCCTCAGATACGCAGTATTTT. Its protein is CASAPSGASDTQYF. Combining the CDR3 with reference TRBV2 and TRBJ2-3 gives the whole variable domain EPEVTQTPSHQVTQMGQEVILRCVPISNHLYFYWYRQILGQKVEFLVSFYNNEISEKSEIFDDQFSVERPDGSNFTLKIRSTKLEDSAMYFCASAPSGASDTQYFGPGTRLTVL.

In this sample, this clone turned up once. The chain recombines TRBV9 with TRBJ2-1; 9 positions match TRBD1. J gave up 5 bases and V 0 bases, and 3 bases lay outside the gene matches. The CDR3 is made up of 15 amino acids. CDR1 is SGDLS, CDR2 YYNGEE, per germline. The CDR3 nucleotides read TGTGCCAGCAGCGTAGGACAGGGGGTCCACAATGAGCAGTTCTTC. Translation gives CASSVGQGVHNEQFF.

The chain recombines TRBV9 with TRBJ2-7; 10 bases map to TRBD2. The germline V gene encodes CDR1 SGDLS and CDR2 YYNGEE. The V gene end was trimmed by 4 bases and the J gene end by 5 bases; junction bases not matched to a gene: 9. CDR3 length: 15 amino acids. This chain's CDR3 is CASSPRAGGYHEQYF. CDR3 in DNA: TGTGCCAGCAGCCCCCGAGCGGGAGGGTACCACGAGCAGTACTTC.

The chain employs TRBV4-1 and TRBJ1-5; 7 bases map to TRBD1. Germline loops: CDR1 MGHRA, CDR2 YSYEKL. The CDR3 totals 15 residues. J was trimmed by 4 bases and V by 2 bases; bases with no gene match: 5. This chain's CDR3 is CASSQTGERNQPQHF. The CDR3 DNA is TGCGCCAGCAGCCAAACAGGGGAGAGGAATCAGCCCCAGCATTTT.